These 20 T cell receptor beta chains were sequenced from one sample in a study of cytomegalovirus exposure and HLA in healthy donors. Generated by immunoSEQ multiplex PCR, the TCRdb table keeps only in-frame clones and is missing some. The data hold some 170,000 clones, with roughly 80% observed a single time. The sequencing sample was made of PBMCs. These receptors were taken from a man aged 25 to 40 in good health and CMV-seropositive.

The V call is TRBV23-1, the J call TRBJ2-2, with TRBD2 as a possible D gene (5 bases). TRBV23-1 is given ORF status, its function remaining uncertain. The length of the CDR3 is 14 residues. Between the trimmed V and J ends, which lost 3 bases and 7 bases, there was a span of 12 bases. The CDR3 here is CASSHLERGGELFF. The CDR3 DNA follows: TGCGCCAGCAGTCACTTAGAACGGGGCGGGGAGCTGTTTTTT.

V and J are TRBV29-1 and TRBJ2-7; perhaps TRBD1 as D (6 bases). CDR1 and CDR2 from the germline V gene are SQVTM and ANQGSEA. This CDR3 contains 13 residues. Trimming removed 4 bases at V and 0 bases at J, with 10 bases between. DNA for the CDR3: TGCAGCGTTGCGCAGGGGAGCTCCTACGAGCAGTACTTC. Its protein is CSVAQGSSYEQYF.

V gene TRBV28 combines with J gene TRBJ1-1, with a tentative D call TRBD1 (6 bases). CDR3 length equals 12 residues. CDR1 MDHEN and CDR2 SYDVKM come from the germline V gene. Trimming stripped 8 bases from V and 3 bases from J, with 10 bases between. CDR3 in amino acids: CASYQGYTEAFF. Written as DNA, the CDR3 is TGTGCCAGCTACCAGGGGTACACTGAAGCTTTCTTT.

The chain combines TRBV7-2 with TRBJ2-5, with D maybe TRBD2 (6 bases). Between the trimmed V and J ends, which lost 8 bases and 5 bases, there was a span of 15 bases. Germline V gene data show CDR1 as SGHTA and CDR2 as FQGNSA. CDR3 length: 13 amino acids. CDR3 coding DNA: TGTGCCAGCGCTGGGACTGGGGGGGAGACCCAGTACTTC. It specifies CASAGTGGETQYF.

This chain uses TRBV30 with TRBJ2-1; D not resolved. The germline gives CDR1 GTSNPN, CDR2 SVGIG (reference sequence). The CDR3 sequence is 12 residues long. The V gene lost 4 bases and the J gene lost 4 bases, with 8 bases spanning the gap. CDR3 in amino acids: CAWNVSYNEQFF. CDR3 DNA sequence: TGTGCCTGGAATGTTTCATACAATGAGCAGTTCTTC. The variable domain in full, with the rest retrieved from reference TRBV30 and TRBJ2-1, is SQTIHQWPATLVQPVGSPLSLECTVEGTSNPNLYWYRQAAGRGLQLLFYSVGIGQISSEVPQNLSASRPQDRQFILSSKKLLLSDSGFYLCAWNVSYNEQFFGPGTRLTVL.

The V call is TRBV6-1, the J call TRBJ2-1; tentatively, D is TRBD1 (5 bases). Trimming pared 2 bases from V and 2 bases from J, leaving 13 bases between. The CDR3 extends over 16 amino acids. Germline V gene data show CDR1 as MNHNS and CDR2 as SASEGT. CDR3 amino acids: CASSEKRTGAYNEQFF. In DNA, the CDR3 is TGTGCCAGCAGTGAAAAGAGAACAGGAGCCTACAATGAGCAGTTCTTC.

The rearrangement uses TRBV7-9 and TRBJ2-1, with 8 bases identical to TRBD1. Germline loops: CDR1 SEHNR, CDR2 FQNEAQ (reference sequence). The CDR3 spans 13 residues. The J segment lost 5 bases and the V segment lost 5 bases, leaving 2 bases of the junction unmatched. CDR3 in DNA: TGTGCCAGCAGCGTGACAGGGGACAATGAGCAGTTCTTC. Translated, it gives CASSVTGDNEQFF.

The chain links TRBV11-2 to TRBJ2-1; D unclear. Germline CDR1 reads SGHAT; CDR2 reads FQNNGV. CDR3 length: 16 amino acids. V was pared by 2 bases and J by 6 bases, with 17 bases between. As DNA, the CDR3 is TGTGCCAGCAGCTTAACGGTTGGGCAGGTGGGCAATGAGCAGTTCTTC. It encodes CASSLTVGQVGNEQFF.

This clone was seen ten or more times. The chain uses TRBV30 and TRBJ1-5, with D unresolved. CDR1 is GTSNPN, CDR2 SVGIG, per germline (reference sequence). With 4 bases removed from V and 5 bases from J, the gap between germline ends came to 15 bases. The CDR3 is made up of 14 amino acids. The CDR3 loop is CAWNEGSTYQPQHF. The CDR3 bases are TGTGCCTGGAATGAGGGCTCGACTTATCAGCCCCAGCATTTT.

The V gene is TRBV5-6, the J gene TRBJ1-3; D ambiguous. Trimming left V 1 base short and J 3 bases short, with 14 bases between. Germline-derived CDR1 and CDR2 are SGHDT and YYEEEE. The CDR3 totals 16 residues. As DNA, the CDR3 is TGTGCCAGCAGCTTGAAACAGTTAATAGGTGGAAACACCATATATTTT. The encoded protein is CASSLKQLIGGNTIYF.

The chain links TRBV5-1 to TRBJ1-1, with 8 positions matching TRBD1. The CDR3 consists of 15 residues. Trimming cost V 0 bases and J 5 bases; bases outside gene matches: 6. The germline V gene has CDR1 SGHRS and CDR2 YFSETQ. CDR3 sequence (DNA): TGCGCCAGCAGCTTGGGGACAGGGCGGAGTACTGAAGCTTTCTTT. The encoded protein is CASSLGTGRSTEAFF.

The chain joins TRBV27 to TRBJ1-2, with 9 bases fitting TRBD1. The CDR3 contains 13 residues. Germline lookup yields CDR1 MNHEY and CDR2 SMNVEV (reference sequence). Germline trimming cut 5 bases from V and 8 bases from J; bases unmatched to any gene: 6. CDR3 loop: CASSQQGAGGYTF. The CDR3, as DNA: TGTGCCAGCAGTCAACAGGGGGCGGGCGGCTACACCTTC.

CDR3 coding DNA: TGTGCCTGGAGGAGACGAAAAGCAGGGCCTAACTATGGCTACACCTTC. Its protein product is CAWRRRKAGPNYGYTF. The chain links TRBV30 to TRBJ1-2; a possible D gene is TRBD1 (5 bases). V was trimmed by 3 bases and J by 0 bases, leaving 17 bases between them. CDR1 is GTSNPN and CDR2 is SVGIG in the germline V gene (reference sequence). The CDR3 is 16 residues long.

The chain is built from TRBV6-5 and TRBJ2-7; 9 bases align to TRBD1. The CDR3 contains 14 residues. Germline-derived CDR1 and CDR2 are MNHEY and SVGAGI. The junction had 9 bases not matched to a gene; V was cut back by 11 bases and J by 1 base. CDR3 DNA sequence: TGTGCCCTCGCCCGGGACAGGGATTCCTACGAGCAGTACTTC. Protein product: CALARDRDSYEQYF.

V and J are TRBV18 and TRBJ2-1; 11 positions agree with TRBD1. V was clipped by 3 bases and J by 7 bases; unmatched bases: 8. CDR3 length: 16 amino acids. Germline V gene lookup returns CDR1 KGHSH and CDR2 LQKENI. CDR3 DNA sequence: TGTGCCAGCTCACCCTCTTCCGGGACAGGGGGGAATGAGCAGTTCTTC. This codes for CASSPSSGTGGNEQFF.

The chain has TRBV27 and TRBJ1-1, with D unclear. CDR3 length equals 15 residues. The germline V gene encodes CDR1 MNHEY and CDR2 SMNVEV (reference sequence). Trimming left V 6 bases short and J 1 base short, with 15 bases between. CDR3 bases: TGTGCCAGCAGGGCGGGCAGAGCAGGGAACACTGAAGCTTTCTTT. Its translation is CASRAGRAGNTEAFF.

The rearrangement joins TRBV9 to TRBJ1-4; D is possibly TRBD1 (6 bases). CDR1 and CDR2 (germline): SGDLS, YYNGEE. The CDR3 is 13 residues long. V was cut by 6 bases and J by 5 bases, with 11 bases left in between. CDR3 in DNA: TGTGCCAGCAACCCCACAGGGAATGAAAAACTGTTTTTT. Protein: CASNPTGNEKLFF.

This clone was detected only once. The chain employs TRBV9 and TRBJ2-5, with 11 positions matching TRBD2. The V gene's germline CDR1 is SGDLS and CDR2 YYNGEE. With 4 bases clipped from V and 5 bases from J, the junction kept 10 bases outside the gene matches. This CDR3 has 16 amino acids. This CDR3 is CASSSRLAGTEETQYF. The CDR3 DNA reads TGTGCCAGCAGCTCGCGACTAGCGGGGACAGAGGAGACCCAGTACTTC.

The J gene is TRBJ2-3, the V gene TRBV13; the D gene is possibly TRBD2 (7 bases). The V and J ends lost 1 base and 2 bases respectively, with 13 bases between them. CDR1 and CDR2 (germline): PRHDT, FYEKMQ (reference sequence). The CDR3 covers 16 residues. The CDR3 bases are TGTGCCAGCAGCTTAGTGGGGGGGGCTCCCACAGATACGCAGTATTTT. Protein product: CASSLVGGAPTDTQYF.

The genes are TRBV10-1 and TRBJ2-2, with 8 bases fitting TRBD2. V lost 8 bases to trimming and J lost 10 bases; unmatched junction nucleotides: 9. Germline assignment: CDR1 WNHNN and CDR2 SYGVQD (reference sequence). This CDR3 has 13 amino acids. In nucleotides, the CDR3 is TGCGCCAGCTCCACTAGCGGTAGGGAGGAGCTGTTTTTT. This sequence encodes CASSTSGREELFF.